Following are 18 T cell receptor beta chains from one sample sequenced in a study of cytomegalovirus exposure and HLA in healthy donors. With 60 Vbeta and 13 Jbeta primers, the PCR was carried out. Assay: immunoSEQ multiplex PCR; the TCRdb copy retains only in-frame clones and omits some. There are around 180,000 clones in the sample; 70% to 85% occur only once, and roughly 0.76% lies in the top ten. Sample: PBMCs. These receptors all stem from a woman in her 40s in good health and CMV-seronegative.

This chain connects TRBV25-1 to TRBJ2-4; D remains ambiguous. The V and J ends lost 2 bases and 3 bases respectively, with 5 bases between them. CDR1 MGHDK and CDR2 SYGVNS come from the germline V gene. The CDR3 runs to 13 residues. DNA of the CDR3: TGTGCCAGCAGTGAACCCGTCAAAAACATTCAGTACTTC. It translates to CASSEPVKNIQYF.

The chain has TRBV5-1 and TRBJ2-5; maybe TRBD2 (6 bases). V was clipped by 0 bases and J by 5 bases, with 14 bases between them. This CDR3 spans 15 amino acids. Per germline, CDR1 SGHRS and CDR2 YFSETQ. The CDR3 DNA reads TGCGCCAGCAGCTTGGGGCAGGGAGGAAGGGAGACCCAGTACTTC. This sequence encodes CASSLGQGGRETQYF. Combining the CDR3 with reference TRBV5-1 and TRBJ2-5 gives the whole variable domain KAGVTQTPRYLIKTRGQQVTLSCSPISGHRSVSWYQQTPGQGLQFLFEYFSETQRNKGNFPGRFSGRQFSNSRSEMNVSTLELGDSALYLCASSLGQGGRETQYFGPGTRLLVL.

CDR3 DNA sequence: TGTGCCAGCAGCTTAGTGGCAGGGCTTGCCTATGGCTACACCTTC. It yields the protein CASSLVAGLAYGYTF. The chain employs TRBV7-2 and TRBJ1-2, with D possibly TRBD1 on 5 matching bases. With 1 base removed from V and 4 bases from J, the gap between germline ends came to 13 bases. CDR1 and CDR2 (germline): SGHTA, FQGNSA. The CDR3 is 15 residues long.

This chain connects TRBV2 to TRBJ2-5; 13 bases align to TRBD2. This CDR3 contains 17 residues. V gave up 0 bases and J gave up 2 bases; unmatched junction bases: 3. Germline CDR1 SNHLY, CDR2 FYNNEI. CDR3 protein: CASSEAGLAGLQETQYF. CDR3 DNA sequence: TGTGCCAGCAGTGAAGCGGGACTAGCGGGGCTACAAGAGACCCAGTACTTC.

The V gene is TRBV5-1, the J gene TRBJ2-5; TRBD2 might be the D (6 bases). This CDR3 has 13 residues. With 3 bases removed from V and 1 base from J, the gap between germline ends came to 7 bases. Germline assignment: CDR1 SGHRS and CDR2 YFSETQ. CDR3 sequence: CASSSGLQETQYF. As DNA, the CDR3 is TGCGCCAGCAGCTCGGGACTCCAAGAGACCCAGTACTTC.

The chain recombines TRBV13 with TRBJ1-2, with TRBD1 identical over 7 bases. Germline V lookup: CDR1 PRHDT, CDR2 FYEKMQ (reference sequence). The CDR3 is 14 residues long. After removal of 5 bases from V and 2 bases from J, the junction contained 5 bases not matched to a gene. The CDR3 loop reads CASSITGENYGYTF. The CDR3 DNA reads TGTGCCAGCAGCATCACAGGGGAGAACTATGGCTACACCTTC.

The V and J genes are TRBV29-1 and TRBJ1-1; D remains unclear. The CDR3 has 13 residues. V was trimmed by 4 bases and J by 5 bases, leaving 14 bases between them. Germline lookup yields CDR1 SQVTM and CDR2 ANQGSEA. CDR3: CSVGALLGTEAFF. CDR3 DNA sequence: TGCAGCGTTGGGGCCCTGTTGGGTACTGAAGCTTTCTTT.

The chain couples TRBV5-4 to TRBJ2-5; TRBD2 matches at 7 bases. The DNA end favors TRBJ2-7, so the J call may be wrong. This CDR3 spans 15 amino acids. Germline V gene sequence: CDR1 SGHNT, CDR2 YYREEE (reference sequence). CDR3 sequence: CASSSSPSGTYEQYF. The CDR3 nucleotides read TGTGCCAGCAGCTCATCTCCTAGCGGAACCTACGAGCAGTACTTC.

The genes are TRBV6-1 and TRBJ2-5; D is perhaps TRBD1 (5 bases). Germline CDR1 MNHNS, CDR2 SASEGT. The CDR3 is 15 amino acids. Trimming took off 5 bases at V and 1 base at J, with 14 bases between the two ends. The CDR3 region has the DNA TGTGCCAGCAGTTCACACCCCCAGGGCCAAGAGACCCAGTACTTC. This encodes CASSSHPQGQETQYF.

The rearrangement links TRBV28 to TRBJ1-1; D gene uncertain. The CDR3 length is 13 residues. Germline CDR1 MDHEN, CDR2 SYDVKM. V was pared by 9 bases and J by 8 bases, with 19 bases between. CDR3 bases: TGTGCCAGTTTTGGAGGCGATACAACCGAAGCTTTCTTT. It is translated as CASFGGDTTEAFF.

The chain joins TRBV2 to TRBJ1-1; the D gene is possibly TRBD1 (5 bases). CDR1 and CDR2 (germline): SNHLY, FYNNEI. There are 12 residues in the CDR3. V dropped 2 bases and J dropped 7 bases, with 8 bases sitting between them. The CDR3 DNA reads TGTGCCAGCAGTGAATTAAGGGGTGAAGCTTTCTTT. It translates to CASSELRGEAFF.

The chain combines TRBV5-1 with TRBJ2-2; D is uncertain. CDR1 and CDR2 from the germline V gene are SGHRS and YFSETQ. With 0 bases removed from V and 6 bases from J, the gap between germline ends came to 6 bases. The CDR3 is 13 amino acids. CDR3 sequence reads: CASSLAVAGELFF. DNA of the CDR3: TGCGCCAGCAGCTTGGCCGTTGCCGGGGAGCTGTTTTTT.

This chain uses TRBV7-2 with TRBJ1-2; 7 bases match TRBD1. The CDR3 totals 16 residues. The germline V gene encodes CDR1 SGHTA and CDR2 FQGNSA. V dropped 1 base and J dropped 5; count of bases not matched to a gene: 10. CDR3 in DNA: TGTGCCAGCAGCTTAGTAGTGGGGACAGTAGGGTATGGCTACACCTTC. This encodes CASSLVVGTVGYGYTF.

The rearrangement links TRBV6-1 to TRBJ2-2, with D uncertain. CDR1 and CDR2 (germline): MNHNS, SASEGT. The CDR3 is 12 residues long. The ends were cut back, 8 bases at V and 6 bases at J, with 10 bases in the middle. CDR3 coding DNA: TGTGCCAGCGCCCACGGAGCCGGGGAGCTGTTTTTT. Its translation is CASAHGAGELFF.

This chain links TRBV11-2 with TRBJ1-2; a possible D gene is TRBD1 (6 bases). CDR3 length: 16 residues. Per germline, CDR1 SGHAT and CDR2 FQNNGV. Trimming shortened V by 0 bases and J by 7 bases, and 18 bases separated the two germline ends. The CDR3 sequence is CASSLDRRGGGFGYTF. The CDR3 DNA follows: TGTGCCAGCAGCTTAGATCGGAGGGGGGGAGGGTTTGGCTACACCTTC.

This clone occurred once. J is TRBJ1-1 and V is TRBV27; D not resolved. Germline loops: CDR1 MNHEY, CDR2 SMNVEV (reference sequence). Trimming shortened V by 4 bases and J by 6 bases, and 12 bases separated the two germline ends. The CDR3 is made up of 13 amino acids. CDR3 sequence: CASSYRGPPEAFF. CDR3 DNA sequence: TGTGCCAGCAGTTACAGAGGGCCCCCTGAAGCTTTCTTT.

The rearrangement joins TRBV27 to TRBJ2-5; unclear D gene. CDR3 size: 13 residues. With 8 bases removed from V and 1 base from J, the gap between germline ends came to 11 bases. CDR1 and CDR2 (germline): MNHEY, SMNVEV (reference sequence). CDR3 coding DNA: TGTGCCAGCGCGACCCGGGTCCAAGAGACCCAGTACTTC. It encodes CASATRVQETQYF.

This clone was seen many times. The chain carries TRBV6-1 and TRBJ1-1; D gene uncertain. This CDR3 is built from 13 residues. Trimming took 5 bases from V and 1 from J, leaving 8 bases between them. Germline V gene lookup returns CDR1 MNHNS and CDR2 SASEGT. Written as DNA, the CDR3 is TGTGCCAGCAGTTCCAGTGGGAACACTGAAGCTTTCTTT. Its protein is CASSSSGNTEAFF.